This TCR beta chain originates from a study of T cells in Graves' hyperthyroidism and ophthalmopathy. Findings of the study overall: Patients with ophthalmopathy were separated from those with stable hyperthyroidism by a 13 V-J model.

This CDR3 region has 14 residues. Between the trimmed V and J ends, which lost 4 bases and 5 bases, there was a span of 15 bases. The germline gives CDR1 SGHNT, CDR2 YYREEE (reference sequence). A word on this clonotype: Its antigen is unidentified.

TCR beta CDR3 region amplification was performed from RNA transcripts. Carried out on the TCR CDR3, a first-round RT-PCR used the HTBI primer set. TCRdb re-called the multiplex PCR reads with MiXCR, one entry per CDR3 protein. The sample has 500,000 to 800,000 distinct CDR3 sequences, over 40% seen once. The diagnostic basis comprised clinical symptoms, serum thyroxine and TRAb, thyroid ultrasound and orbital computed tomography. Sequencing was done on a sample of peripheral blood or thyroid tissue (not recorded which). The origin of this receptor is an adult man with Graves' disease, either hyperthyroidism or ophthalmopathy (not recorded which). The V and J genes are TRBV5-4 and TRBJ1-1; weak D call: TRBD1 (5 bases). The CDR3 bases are TGTGCCAGCAGCAGAGCGGGGGGGAGGACTGAAGCTTTCTTT. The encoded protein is CASSRAGGRTEAFF. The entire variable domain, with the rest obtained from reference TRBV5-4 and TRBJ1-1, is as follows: ETGVTQSPTHLIKTRGQQVTLRCSSQSGHNTVSWYQQALGQGPQFIFQYYREEENGRGNFPPRFSGLQFPNYSSELNVNALELDDSALYLCASSRAGGRTEAFFGQGTRLTVV.